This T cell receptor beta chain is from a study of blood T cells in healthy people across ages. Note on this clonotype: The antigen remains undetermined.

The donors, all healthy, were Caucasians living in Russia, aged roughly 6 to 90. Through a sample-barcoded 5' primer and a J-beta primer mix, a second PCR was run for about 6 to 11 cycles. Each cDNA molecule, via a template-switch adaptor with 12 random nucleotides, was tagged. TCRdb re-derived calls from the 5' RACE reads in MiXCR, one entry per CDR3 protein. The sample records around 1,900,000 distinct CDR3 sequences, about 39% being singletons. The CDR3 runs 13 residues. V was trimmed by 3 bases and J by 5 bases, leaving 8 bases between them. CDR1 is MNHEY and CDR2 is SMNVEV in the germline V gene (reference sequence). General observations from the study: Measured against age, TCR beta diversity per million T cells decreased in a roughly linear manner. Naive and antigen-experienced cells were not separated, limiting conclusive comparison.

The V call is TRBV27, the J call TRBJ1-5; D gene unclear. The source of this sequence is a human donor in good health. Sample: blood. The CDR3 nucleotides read TGTGCCAGCAGTTTTGAGCGGGATCAGCCCCAGCATTTT. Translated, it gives CASSFERDQPQHF.